A single sample gave rise to the 11 T cell receptor beta chains below, sequenced in a study of preoperative IRX-2 immunotherapy in early breast cancer. This table comes from immunoSEQ multiplex PCR, and its TCRdb copy is limited to in-frame clones, with some not included. The sample contains 34,000 or so clones, 80% to 85% of which appear only once. Treatment of the sample: preoperative locoregional IRX-2 cytokine immunotherapy. This material consisted of lymph node tissue, taken from a patient treated with IRX-2 immunotherapy. These receptors were taken from a human donor with breast cancer.

The chain couples TRBV1 to TRBJ1-3. TRBV1 is annotated as a pseudogene. The CDR3 spans 21 residues. CDR3 in amino acids: CASSQDDDAPGLTVSGNTIYF. For the CDR3, the DNA is TGCGCCAGCAGCCAAGACGACGACGCCCCGGGACTGACCGTCTCTGGAAACACCATATATTTT.

This chain uses TRBV5-1 with TRBJ1-1; no clear D. The V gene's germline CDR1 is SGHRS and CDR2 YFSETQ. CDR3 length equals 15 residues. V was cut by 0 bases and J by 6 bases, with 15 bases left in between. Here the CDR3 DNA reads TGCGCCAGCAGCTTGGTTTCGGGAGGTTTGGCTGAAGCTTTCTTT. Translated, it gives CASSLVSGGLAEAFF.

This sequence joins TRBV18 and TRBJ1-3; D is perhaps TRBD1 (5 bases). CDR3 size: 15 residues. Germline V CDR1 and CDR2: KGHSH, LQKENI. V gave up 4 bases and J gave up 2 bases, with 12 bases separating them. The CDR3 DNA reads as TGTGCCAGCTCACAATCCGGGACGGCTGGAAACACCATATATTTT. Translated: CASSQSGTAGNTIYF.

This chain joins TRBV18 and TRBJ2-1, with TRBD1 identical over 8 bases. The V segment lost 4 bases and the J segment 9 bases; nucleotides outside the gene matches: 11. CDR3 length equals 15 residues. Germline V lookup: CDR1 KGHSH, CDR2 LQKENI. The CDR3 is CASSLQGQGMGEQFF. In DNA, the CDR3 is TGTGCCAGCTCACTCCAAGGACAGGGTATGGGTGAGCAGTTCTTC.

The chain carries TRBV5-1 and TRBJ1-2; D remains unclear. The CDR3 spans 18 residues. V gave up 0 bases and J gave up 3 bases, with 21 bases separating them. CDR1 and CDR2 from the germline V gene are SGHRS and YFSETQ. CDR3: CASSLAEGGRSKYYGYTF. The CDR3, as DNA: TGCGCCAGCAGCTTGGCCGAAGGCGGGCGGTCTAAGTACTATGGCTACACCTTC. Filled out from reference TRBV5-1 and TRBJ1-2, the complete variable domain reads KAGVTQTPRYLIKTRGQQVTLSCSPISGHRSVSWYQQTPGQGLQFLFEYFSETQRNKGNFPGRFSGRQFSNSRSEMNVSTLELGDSALYLCASSLAEGGRSKYYGYTFGSGTRLTVV.

The chain links TRBV4-1 to TRBJ2-3, with TRBD1 matching 7 bases. The CDR3 extends over 15 amino acids. V was clipped by 0 bases and J by 4 bases; unmatched bases: 4. From germline, CDR1 is MGHRA and CDR2 YSYEKL. CDR3 coding DNA: TGCGCCAGCAGCCAAGAAAGGGGGCTAGCAGATACGCAGTATTTT. Residues: CASSQERGLADTQYF.

The chain combines TRBV6-8 with TRBJ1-4; D call uncertain. Germline values: CDR1 MNHGY, CDR2 SAAAGT. The CDR3 has 17 amino acids. V lost 2 bases, J lost 7 bases, and 20 bases lay in between. The chain's CDR3 is CASSYPLTGGAFEKLFF. DNA of the CDR3: TGTGCCAGCAGTTACCCCCTAACCGGCGGCGCCTTTGAAAAACTGTTTTTT.

The chain employs TRBV18 and TRBJ2-1, with D perhaps TRBD2 (6 bases). Trimming removed 5 bases from V and 6 bases from J, with 11 bases in between. The germline gives CDR1 KGHSH, CDR2 LQKENI. The CDR3 covers 13 residues. The CDR3 region is CASSSGLGNEQFF. CDR3 nucleotides: TGTGCCAGCTCATCGGGACTGGGCAATGAGCAGTTCTTC.

The V call is TRBV28, the J call TRBJ2-2, with no clear D. This CDR3 comprises 13 residues. CDR1 and CDR2 from the germline V gene are MDHEN and SYDVKM. Trimming shortened V by 8 bases and J by 1 base, and 8 bases separated the two germline ends. Here the CDR3 reads CASFRVNTGELFF. CDR3 coding DNA: TGTGCCAGCTTCAGAGTGAACACCGGGGAGCTGTTTTTT.

The chain links TRBV6-8 to TRBJ2-7; D is perhaps TRBD2 (5 bases). Looked up from germline, CDR1 is MNHGY and CDR2 is SAAAGT. Trimming left V 6 bases short and J 0 bases short, with 9 bases between. The CDR3 sequence is 13 residues long. CDR3 protein: CASRDFSSYEQYF. CDR3 DNA: TGTGCCAGCAGGGACTTCAGCTCCTACGAGCAGTACTTC.

The V and J genes are TRBV19 and TRBJ2-7; a possible D gene is TRBD2 (6 bases). CDR3 length equals 14 residues. Trimming pared 6 bases from V and 1 base from J, leaving 13 bases between. Per germline, CDR1 LNHDA and CDR2 SQIVND (reference sequence). The CDR3 is CASSSGTYSYEQYF. CDR3 bases: TGTGCCAGTAGCTCCGGGACTTATTCCTACGAGCAGTACTTC.